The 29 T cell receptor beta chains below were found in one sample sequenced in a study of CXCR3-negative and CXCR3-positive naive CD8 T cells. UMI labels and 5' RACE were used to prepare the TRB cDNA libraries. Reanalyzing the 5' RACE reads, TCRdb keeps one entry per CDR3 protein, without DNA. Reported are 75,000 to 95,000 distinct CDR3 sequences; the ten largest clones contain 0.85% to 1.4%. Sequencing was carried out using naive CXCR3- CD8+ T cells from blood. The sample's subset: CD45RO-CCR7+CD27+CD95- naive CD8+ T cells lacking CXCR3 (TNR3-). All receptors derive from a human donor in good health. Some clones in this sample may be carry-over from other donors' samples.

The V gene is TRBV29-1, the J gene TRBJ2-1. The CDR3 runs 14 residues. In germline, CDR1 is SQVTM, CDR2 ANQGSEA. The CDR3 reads CSVDTKVANNEQFF.

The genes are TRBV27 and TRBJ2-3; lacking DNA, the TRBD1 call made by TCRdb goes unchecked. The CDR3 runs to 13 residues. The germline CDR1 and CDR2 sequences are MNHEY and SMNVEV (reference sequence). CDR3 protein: CASSPRGLDTQYF.

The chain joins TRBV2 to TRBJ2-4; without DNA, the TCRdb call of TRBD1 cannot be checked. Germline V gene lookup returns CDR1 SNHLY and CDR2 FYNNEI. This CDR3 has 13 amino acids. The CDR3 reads CACYRGTENIQYF.

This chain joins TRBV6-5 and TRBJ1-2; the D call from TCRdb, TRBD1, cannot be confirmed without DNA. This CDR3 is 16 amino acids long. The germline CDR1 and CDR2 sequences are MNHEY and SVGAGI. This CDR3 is CASTLDRASLALGYTF.

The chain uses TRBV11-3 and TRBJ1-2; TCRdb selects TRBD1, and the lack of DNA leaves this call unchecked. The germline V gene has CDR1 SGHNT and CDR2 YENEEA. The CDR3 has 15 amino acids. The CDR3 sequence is CASSSRDRLNYGYTF. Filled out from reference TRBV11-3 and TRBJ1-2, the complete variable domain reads EAGVVQSPRYKIIEKKQPVAFWCNPISGHNTLYWYLQNLGQGPELLIRYENEEAVDDSQLPKDRFSAERLKGVDSTLKIQPAELGDSAVYLCASSSRDRLNYGYTFGSGTRLTVV.

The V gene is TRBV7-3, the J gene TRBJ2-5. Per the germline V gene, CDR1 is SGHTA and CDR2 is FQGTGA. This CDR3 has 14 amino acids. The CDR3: CASSLAGDQETQYF.

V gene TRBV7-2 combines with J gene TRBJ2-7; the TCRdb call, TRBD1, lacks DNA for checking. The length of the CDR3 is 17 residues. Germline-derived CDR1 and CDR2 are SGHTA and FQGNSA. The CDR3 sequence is CASSLVFAGEVSEEQYF. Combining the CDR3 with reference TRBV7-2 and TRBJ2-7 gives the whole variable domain GAGVSQSPSNKVTEKGKDVELRCDPISGHTALYWYRQSLGQGLEFLIYFQGNSAPDKSGLPSDRFSAERTGGSVSTLTIQRTQQEDSAVYLCASSLVFAGEVSEEQYFGPGTRLTVT.

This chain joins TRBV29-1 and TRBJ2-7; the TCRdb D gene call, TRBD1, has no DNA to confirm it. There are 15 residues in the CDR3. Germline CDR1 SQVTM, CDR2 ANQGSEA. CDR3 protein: CSVGDPGTATYEQYF.

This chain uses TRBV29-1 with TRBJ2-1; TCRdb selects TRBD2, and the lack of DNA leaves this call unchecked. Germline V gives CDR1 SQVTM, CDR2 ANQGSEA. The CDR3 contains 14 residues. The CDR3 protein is CSVAGGDIRNEQFF.

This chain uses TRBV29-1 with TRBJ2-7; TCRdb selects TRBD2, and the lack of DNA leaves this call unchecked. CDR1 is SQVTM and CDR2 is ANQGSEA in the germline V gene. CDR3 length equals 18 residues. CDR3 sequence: CSARDGGFPTGGSYEQYF.

CDR3 sequence: CASSWGTSGLAYEQYF. The chain has TRBV5-6 and TRBJ2-7; the TRBD2 assignment by TCRdb is unverifiable without DNA. This CDR3 contains 16 residues. The germline gives CDR1 SGHDT, CDR2 YYEEEE.

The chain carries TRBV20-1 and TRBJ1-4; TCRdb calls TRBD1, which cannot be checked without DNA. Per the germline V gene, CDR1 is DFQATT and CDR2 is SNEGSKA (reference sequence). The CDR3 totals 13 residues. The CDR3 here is CSARAPRSEKLFF.

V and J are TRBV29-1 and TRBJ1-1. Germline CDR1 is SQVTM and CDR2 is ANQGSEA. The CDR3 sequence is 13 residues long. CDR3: CSVEKVAGAEAFF.

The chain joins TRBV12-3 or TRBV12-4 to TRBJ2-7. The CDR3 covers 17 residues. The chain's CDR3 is CASSPTSAGAFSYEQYF.

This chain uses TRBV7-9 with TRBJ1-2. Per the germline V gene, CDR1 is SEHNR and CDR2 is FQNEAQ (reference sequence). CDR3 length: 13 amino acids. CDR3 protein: CASSSGRDYDYAF.

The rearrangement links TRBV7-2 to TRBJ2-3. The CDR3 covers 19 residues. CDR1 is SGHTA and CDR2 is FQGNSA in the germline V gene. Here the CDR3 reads CASSLKSMEPRASTDTQYF.

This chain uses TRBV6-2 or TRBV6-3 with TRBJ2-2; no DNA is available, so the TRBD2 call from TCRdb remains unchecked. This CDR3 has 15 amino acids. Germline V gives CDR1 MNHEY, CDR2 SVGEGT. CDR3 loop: CASRRLADRTGELFF.

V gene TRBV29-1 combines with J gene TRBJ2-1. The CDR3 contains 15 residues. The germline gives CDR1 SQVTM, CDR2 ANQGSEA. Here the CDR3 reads CSVDFRMSSYNEQFF.

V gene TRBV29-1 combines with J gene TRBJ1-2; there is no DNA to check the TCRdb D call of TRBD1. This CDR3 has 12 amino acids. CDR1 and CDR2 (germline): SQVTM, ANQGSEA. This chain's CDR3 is CSVGTDGYGYTF.

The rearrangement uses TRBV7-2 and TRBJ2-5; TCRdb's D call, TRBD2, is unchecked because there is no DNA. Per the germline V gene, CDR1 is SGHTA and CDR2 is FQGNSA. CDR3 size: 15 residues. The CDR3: CASSRINGPRETQYF. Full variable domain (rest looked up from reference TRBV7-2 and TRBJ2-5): GAGVSQSPSNKVTEKGKDVELRCDPISGHTALYWYRQSLGQGLEFLIYFQGNSAPDKSGLPSDRFSAERTGGSVSTLTIQRTQQEDSAVYLCASSRINGPRETQYFGPGTRLLVL.

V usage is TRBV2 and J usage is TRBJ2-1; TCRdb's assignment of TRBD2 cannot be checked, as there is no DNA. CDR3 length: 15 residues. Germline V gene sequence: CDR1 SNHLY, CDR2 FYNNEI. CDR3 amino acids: CASKSTSGGAYEQFF.

CDR3: CRAERTEMNYGYTF. The chain couples TRBV20-1 to TRBJ1-2. CDR1 and CDR2 from the germline V gene are DFQATT and SNEGSKA (reference sequence). The CDR3 extends over 14 amino acids.

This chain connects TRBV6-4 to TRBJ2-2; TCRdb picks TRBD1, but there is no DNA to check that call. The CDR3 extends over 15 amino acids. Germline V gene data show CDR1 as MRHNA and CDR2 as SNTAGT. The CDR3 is CASLTGTGYTGELFF.

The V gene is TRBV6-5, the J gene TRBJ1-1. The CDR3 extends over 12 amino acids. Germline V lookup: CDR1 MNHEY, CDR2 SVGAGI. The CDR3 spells CASSYNTQEAFF.

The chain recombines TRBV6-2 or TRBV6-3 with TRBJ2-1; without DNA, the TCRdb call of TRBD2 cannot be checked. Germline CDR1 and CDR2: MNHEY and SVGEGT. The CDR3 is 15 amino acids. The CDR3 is CASSYLWTSDDEQFF.

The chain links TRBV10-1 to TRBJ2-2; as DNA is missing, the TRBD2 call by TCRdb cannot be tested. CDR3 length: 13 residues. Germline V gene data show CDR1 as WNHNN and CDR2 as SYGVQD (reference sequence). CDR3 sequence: CARPSGNTGELFF.

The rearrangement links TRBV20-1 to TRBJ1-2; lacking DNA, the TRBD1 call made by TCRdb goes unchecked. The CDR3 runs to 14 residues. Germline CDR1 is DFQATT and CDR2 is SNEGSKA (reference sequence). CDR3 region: CSARSRTGNYGYTF.

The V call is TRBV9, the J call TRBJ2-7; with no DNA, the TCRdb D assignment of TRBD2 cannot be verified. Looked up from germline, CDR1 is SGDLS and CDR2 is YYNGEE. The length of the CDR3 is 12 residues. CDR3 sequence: CASSPPADEQYF.

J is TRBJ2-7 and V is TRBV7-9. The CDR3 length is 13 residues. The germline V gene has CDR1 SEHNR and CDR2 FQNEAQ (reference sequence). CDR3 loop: CASSLQESYEQYF. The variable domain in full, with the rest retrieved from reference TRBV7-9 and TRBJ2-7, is DTGVSQNPRHKITKRGQNVTFRCDPISEHNRLYWYRQTLGQGPEFLTYFQNEAQLEKSRLLSDRFSAERPKGSFSTLEIQRTEQGDSAMYLCASSLQESYEQYFGPGTRLTVT.